One sample yielded the 9 T cell receptor beta chains listed below, sequenced in a study of shared clonotypes between healthy human individuals. Using immunoSEQ multiplex PCR, the repertoire was profiled, and TCRdb retains in-frame clones only, with some absent. The data show 550,000 to 700,000 clones, 60% to 75% seen once. Material for sequencing was memory CD4+ T cells sorted from blood. The subset: CD45RA-negative fraction. The receptors were gathered from a woman aged 30 to 39 in good health.

The rearrangement joins TRBV5-1 to TRBJ2-3; the D is unclear. V was clipped by 0 bases and J by 2 bases, with 7 bases between them. Germline V gene sequence: CDR1 SGHRS, CDR2 YFSETQ. This CDR3 has 14 amino acids. The CDR3 is CASSLGPPTDTQYF. The CDR3 DNA reads as TGCGCCAGCAGCTTGGGCCCACCCACAGATACGCAGTATTTT. Based on the CDR3 plus reference TRBV5-1 and TRBJ2-3, the full variable domain is KAGVTQTPRYLIKTRGQQVTLSCSPISGHRSVSWYQQTPGQGLQFLFEYFSETQRNKGNFPGRFSGRQFSNSRSEMNVSTLELGDSALYLCASSLGPPTDTQYFGPGTRLTVL.

A single count supports this clone. The DNA of the CDR3 is TGTGCCAGCAGCTTGGACTATTTTGAGCAGTTCTTC. This translates into CASSLDYFEQFF. This sequence joins TRBV11-2 and TRBJ2-1; TRBD2 is a possible D gene (6 bases). Between the trimmed V and J ends, which lost 3 bases and 9 bases, there was a span of 9 bases. CDR3 length: 12 amino acids. Per germline, CDR1 SGHAT and CDR2 FQNNGV.

The chain links TRBV2 to TRBJ1-1, with D hard to call. The length of the CDR3 is 11 residues. The V end lost 5 bases, the J end lost 13 bases, and 14 bases lay between the germline ends. Germline V gene lookup returns CDR1 SNHLY and CDR2 FYNNEI. As DNA, the CDR3 is TGTGCCAGCAGTCTCACTCGGGCCTATTTCTTT. This codes for CASSLTRAYFF.

This chain joins TRBV7-2 and TRBJ1-1; D unresolved. The V and J ends lost 1 base and 5 bases respectively, with 11 bases between them. This CDR3 has 14 amino acids. Looked up from germline, CDR1 is SGHTA and CDR2 is FQGNSA. The CDR3 DNA follows: TGTGCCAGCAGCTTAGAGGGAGGAAGGACTGAAGCTTTCTTT. Amino acids: CASSLEGGRTEAFF.

At least ten counts were recorded for this clone. V gene TRBV25-1 combines with J gene TRBJ1-2, with 9 nucleotides matching TRBD1. Germline CDR1 is MGHDK and CDR2 is SYGVNS. The trim removed 7 bases at V and 0 bases at J, leaving 3 bases unmatched. The CDR3 totals 14 residues. The CDR3 DNA reads as TGTGCCAGCACCGGACAGGGGCCTAACTATGGCTACACCTTC. Residues: CASTGQGPNYGYTF.

The rearrangement joins TRBV14 to TRBJ2-3; D not certain. CDR3 length: 15 residues. V lost 4 bases, J lost 1 base, and 12 bases lay in between. Germline V gene sequence: CDR1 SGHDN, CDR2 FVKESK. The CDR3: CASSLQAHGTDTQYF. DNA for the CDR3: TGTGCCAGCAGCCTTCAGGCACACGGCACAGATACGCAGTATTTT.

V is TRBV6-1 and J is TRBJ1-1; 7 bases are shared with TRBD1. The CDR3 covers 13 residues. In germline, CDR1 is MNHNS, CDR2 SASEGT. The junction had 8 bases not matched to a gene; V was cut back by 3 bases and J by 10 bases. The CDR3 DNA is TGTGCCAGCAGTGATGGGGCCAGGGGGAGAGCTTTCTTT. Protein product: CASSDGARGRAFF.

The genes are TRBV2 and TRBJ1-1; TRBD1 might be the D (6 bases). The CDR3 has 13 amino acids. Germline CDR1 and CDR2: SNHLY and FYNNEI. Trimming removed 6 bases from V and 1 base from J, with 9 bases in between. CDR3 nucleotides: TGTGCCAGCAGGGCAGGGGAGAACACTGAAGCTTTCTTT. Amino acid sequence: CASRAGENTEAFF.

The chain recombines TRBV7-2 with TRBJ2-3, with a weak D call TRBD2 (6 bases). Trimming shortened V by 4 bases and J by 6 bases, and 14 bases separated the two germline ends. This CDR3 is built from 14 residues. Germline values: CDR1 SGHTA, CDR2 FQGNSA. The DNA of the CDR3 is TGTGCCAGCAGCTATATGTCTAGCGCGGATACGCAGTATTTT. Its protein is CASSYMSSADTQYF. Based on the CDR3 plus reference TRBV7-2 and TRBJ2-3, the full variable domain is GAGVSQSPSNKVTEKGKDVELRCDPISGHTALYWYRQSLGQGLEFLIYFQGNSAPDKSGLPSDRFSAERTGGSVSTLTIQRTQQEDSAVYLCASSYMSSADTQYFGPGTRLTVL.